This TCR beta chain was sequenced during a study of blood T cell repertoires in COVID-19. Background on the study: Whether acute or convalescent, the COVID-19 samples came from the United States, Italy and Spain.

Sequenced by immunoSEQ multiplex PCR; TCRdb stores in-frame clones only, minus some. The sample contains around 150,000 clones, around 86% of which appear only once. The receptor was isolated from a man in his sixties or seventies with acute or convalescent COVID-19. Sample: peripheral blood.

CDR3 nucleotides: TGTGCCAGCAGTTACACCCCGACAGGGGCACGAGAGACCCAGTACTTC. It is translated as CASSYTPTGARETQYF. The gene calls are TRBV6-2 or TRBV6-3 and TRBJ2-5, with 8 nucleotides matching TRBD1. The CDR3 extends over 16 amino acids. Looked up from germline, CDR1 is MNHEY and CDR2 is SVGEGT. V dropped 2 bases and J dropped 4; count of bases not matched to a gene: 9.